In its sample, the clone carrying this T cell receptor (beta chain) was seen a few times. CDR3 length: 16 amino acids. Germline V lookup: CDR1 SNHLY, CDR2 FYNNEI. V was cut by 3 bases and J by 0 bases, with 12 bases left in between. Total RNA was extracted at no less than 5.5 micrograms per sample. It was with a sample-barcoded 5' primer and a J-beta primer mix that a second PCR of roughly 6 to 12 cycles was run. TCRdb reanalysed the 5' RACE reads using MiXCR and keeps one entry per CDR3 protein. The sample has about 930,000 distinct CDR3 sequences, 25% to 30% seen once. This record belongs to a study of blood T cells in healthy people across ages. These same data were also listed under a study on T cells of mothers and their children. That investigation notes: cDNA was made from all extracted RNA, around 1.6 ug per 15 ul. Sequencing returned over 9 million TCR beta CDR3 reads per mother and several million per child.

Source material: blood. This sequence was found in a woman aged 40 to 50 in good health. The genes are TRBV2 and TRBJ1-3; D ambiguous. The CDR3 coding sequence is TGTGCCAGCAGTGATCCCGGCAGCAGCTCTGGAAACACCATATATTTT. It specifies CASSDPGSSSGNTIYF.